The T cell receptor (beta chain) described here comes from a study of cytomegalovirus exposure and HLA in healthy donors. This clone was observed once. Trimming stripped 7 bases from V and 2 bases from J, with 12 bases between. Germline V gene lookup returns CDR1 SNHLY and CDR2 FYNNEI. This CDR3 contains 14 residues. The PCR ran on 60 Vbeta and 13 Jbeta primers. The table came from immunoSEQ multiplex PCR; TCRdb's copy has only in-frame clones and leaves some out. The data show about 190,000 clones, over 70% seen once. The rearrangement uses TRBV2 and TRBJ1-5; no clear D gene. The source is a man aged 50 to 59 in good health and CMV-seronegative. The sequenced sample was PBMCs. The CDR3 protein is CASTGVGGNQPQHF. Here the CDR3 DNA reads TGTGCCAGCACCGGGGTCGGGGGCAATCAGCCCCAGCATTTT.